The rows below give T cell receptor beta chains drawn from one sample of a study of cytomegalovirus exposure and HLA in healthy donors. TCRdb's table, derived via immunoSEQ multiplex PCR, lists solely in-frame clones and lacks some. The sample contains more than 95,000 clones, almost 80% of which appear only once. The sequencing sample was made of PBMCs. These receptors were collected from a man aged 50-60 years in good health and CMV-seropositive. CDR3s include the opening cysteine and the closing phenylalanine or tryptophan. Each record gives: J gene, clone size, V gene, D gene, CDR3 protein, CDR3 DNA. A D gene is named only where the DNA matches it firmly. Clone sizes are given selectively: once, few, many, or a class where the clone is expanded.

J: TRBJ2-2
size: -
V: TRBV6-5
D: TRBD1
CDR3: CASSYLGQTNTGELFF
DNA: TGTGCCAGCAGTTACCTGGGACAGACGAACACCGGGGAGCTGTTTTTT

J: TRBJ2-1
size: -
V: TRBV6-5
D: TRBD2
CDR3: CASSPLSGGEGEQFF
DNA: TGTGCCAGCAGTCCTCTTAGCGGGGGGGAGGGAGAGCAGTTCTTC

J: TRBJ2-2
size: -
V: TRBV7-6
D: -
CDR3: CASSAGTYDGELFF
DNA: TGTGCCAGCAGCGCCGGGACTTACGACGGGGAGCTGTTTTTT

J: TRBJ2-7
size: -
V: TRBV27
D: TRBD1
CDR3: CASRRTGTGPYEQYF
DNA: TGTGCCAGCAGACGTACCGGGACAGGGCCCTACGAGCAGTACTTC

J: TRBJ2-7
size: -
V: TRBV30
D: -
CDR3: CAGKEGYEQYF
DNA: TGTGCCGGAAAAGAGGGCTACGAGCAGTACTTC

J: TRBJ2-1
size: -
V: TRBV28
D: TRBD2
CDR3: CASIPSGRDEQFF
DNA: TGTGCCAGCATCCCTAGCGGGAGGGATGAGCAGTTCTTC

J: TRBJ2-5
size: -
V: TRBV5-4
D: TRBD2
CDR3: CASSLAREGLETQYF
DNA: TGTGCCAGCAGCTTGGCACGGGAGGGCCTGGAGACCCAGTACTTC

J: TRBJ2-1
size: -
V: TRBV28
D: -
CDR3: CASSSGGSGDMNEQFF
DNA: TGTGCCAGCAGTTCCGGAGGTAGCGGTGACATGAATGAGCAGTTCTTC

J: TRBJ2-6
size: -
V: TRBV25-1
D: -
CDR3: CASSVGASGANVLTF
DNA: TGTGCCAGCAGTGTAGGGGCGAGTGGGGCCAACGTCCTGACTTTC

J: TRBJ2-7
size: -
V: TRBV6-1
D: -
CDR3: CASSEKEEGAYEQYF
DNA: TGTGCCAGCAGTGAAAAGGAAGAGGGGGCCTACGAGCAGTACTTC

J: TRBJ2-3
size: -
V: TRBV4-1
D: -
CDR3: CASSQREGTDTQYF
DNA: TGCGCCAGCAGCCAAAGGGAGGGCACAGATACGCAGTATTTT

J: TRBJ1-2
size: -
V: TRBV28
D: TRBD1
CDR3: CASSSGQGYYGYTF
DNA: TGTGCCAGCAGCTCGGGACAGGGGTACTATGGCTACACCTTC

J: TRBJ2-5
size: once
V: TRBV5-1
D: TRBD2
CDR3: CASSLGTSGSWETQYF
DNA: TGCGCCAGCAGCTTAGGGACTAGCGGGAGCTGGGAGACCCAGTACTTC

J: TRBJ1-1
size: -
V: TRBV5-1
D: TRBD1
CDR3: CASSLDRFGAEAFF
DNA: TGCGCCAGCAGCCTGGACAGGTTTGGCGCTGAAGCTTTCTTT

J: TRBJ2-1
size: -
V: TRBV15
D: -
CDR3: CATSRELAASSYNEQFF
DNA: TGTGCCACCAGCAGAGAATTGGCGGCGAGCTCCTACAATGAGCAGTTCTTC

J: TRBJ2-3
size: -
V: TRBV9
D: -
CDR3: CASEEASTDTQYF
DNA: TGTGCCAGTGAGGAGGCGAGCACAGATACGCAGTATTTT

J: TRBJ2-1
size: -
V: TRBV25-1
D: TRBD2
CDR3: CASSERLAGGYNEQFF
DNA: TGTGCCAGCAGTGAAAGACTAGCGGGTGGTTACAATGAGCAGTTCTTC

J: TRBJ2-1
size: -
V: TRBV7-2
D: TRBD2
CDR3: CASSLGSGGRNEQFF
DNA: TGTGCCAGCAGCTTAGGGTCGGGCGGGAGGAATGAGCAGTTCTTC

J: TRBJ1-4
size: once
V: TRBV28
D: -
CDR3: CASRLGTGSEKLFF
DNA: TGTGCCAGCAGACTCGGGACCGGGAGTGAAAAACTGTTTTTT

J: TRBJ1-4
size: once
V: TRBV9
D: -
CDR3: CASSEGGAGAATNEKLFF
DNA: TGTGCCAGCAGCGAGGGGGGGGCAGGGGCGGCAACTAATGAAAAACTGTTTTTT

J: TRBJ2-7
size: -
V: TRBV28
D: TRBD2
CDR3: CASKLADSYEQYF
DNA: TGTGCCAGCAAACTAGCGGATTCCTACGAGCAGTACTTC

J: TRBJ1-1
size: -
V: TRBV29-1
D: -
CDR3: CSSREQQLGEAFF
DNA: TGCAGCTCGCGGGAACAGCAATTAGGTGAAGCTTTCTTT

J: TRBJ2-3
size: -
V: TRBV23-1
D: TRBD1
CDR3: CASSQTGQGIEDTQYF
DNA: TGCGCCAGCAGTCAAACGGGACAGGGTATCGAAGATACGCAGTATTTT

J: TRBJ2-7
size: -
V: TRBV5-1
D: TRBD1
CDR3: CASSPDRPTEQYF
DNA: TGCGCCAGCAGCCCGGACAGGCCGACCGAGCAGTACTTC

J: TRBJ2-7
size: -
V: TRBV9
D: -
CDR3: CASSVDSAPLEQYF
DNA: TGTGCCAGCAGCGTAGATAGCGCCCCTCTCGAGCAGTACTTC

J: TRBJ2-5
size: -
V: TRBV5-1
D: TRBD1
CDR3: CASSLVSRGQETQYF
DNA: TGCGCCAGCAGCTTGGTATCCAGGGGGCAAGAGACCCAGTACTTC

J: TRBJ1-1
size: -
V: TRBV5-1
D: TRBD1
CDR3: CASSLDPRQGASTEAFF
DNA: TGCGCCAGCAGCTTAGATCCCCGACAGGGGGCGAGCACTGAAGCTTTCTTT

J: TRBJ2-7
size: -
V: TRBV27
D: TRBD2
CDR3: CASRPGTRSNEQYF
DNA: TGTGCCAGCAGGCCCGGGACTAGATCTAACGAGCAGTACTTC

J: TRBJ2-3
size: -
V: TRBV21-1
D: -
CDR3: CASSKRDNVDTQYF
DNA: TGTGCCAGCAGCAAACGGGATAATGTCGATACGCAGTATTTT

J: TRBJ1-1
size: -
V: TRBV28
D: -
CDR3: CASSFPQGLMNTEAFF
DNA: TGTGCCAGCAGTTTCCCTCAGGGGCTGATGAACACTGAAGCTTTCTTT

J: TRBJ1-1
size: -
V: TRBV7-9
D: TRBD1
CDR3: CASSLPNRDRVEAFF
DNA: TGTGCCAGCAGCTTACCTAACCGGGACAGAGTTGAAGCTTTCTTT

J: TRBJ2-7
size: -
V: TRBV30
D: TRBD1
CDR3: CAWREGTGYEQYF
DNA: TGTGCCTGGAGAGAAGGGACAGGCTACGAGCAGTACTTC

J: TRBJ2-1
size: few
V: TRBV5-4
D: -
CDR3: CASSATGSHNEQFF
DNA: TGTGCCAGCAGCGCTACTGGGAGCCACAATGAGCAGTTCTTC

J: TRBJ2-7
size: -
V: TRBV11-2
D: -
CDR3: CASSLDSNSLYYNYEQYF
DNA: TGTGCCAGCAGCTTAGATTCAAACAGCCTATATTATAACTACGAGCAGTACTTC

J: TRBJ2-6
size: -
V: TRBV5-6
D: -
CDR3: CASSYQGSGANVLTF
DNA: TGTGCCAGCAGCTATCAGGGGTCTGGGGCCAACGTCCTGACTTTC

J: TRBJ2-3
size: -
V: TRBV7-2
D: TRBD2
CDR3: CASSLKAGEINTQYF
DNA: TGTGCCAGCAGCTTAAAAGCGGGAGAGATTAATACGCAGTATTTT

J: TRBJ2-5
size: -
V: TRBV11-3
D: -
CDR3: CASSLGLADEETQYF
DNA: TGTGCCAGCAGCTTAGGTCTAGCAGACGAGGAGACCCAGTACTTC

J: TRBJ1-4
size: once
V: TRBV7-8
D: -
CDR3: CASSPRDKTSGEKLFF
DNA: TGTGCCAGCAGCCCCCGGGACAAAACGAGCGGTGAAAAACTGTTTTTT

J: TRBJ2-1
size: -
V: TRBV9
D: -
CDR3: CASSPGIYNEQFF
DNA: TGTGCCAGCAGCCCAGGGATATACAATGAGCAGTTCTTC

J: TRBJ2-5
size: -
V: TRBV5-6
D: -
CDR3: CASSHKSGYQETQYF
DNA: TGTGCCAGCAGCCATAAATCAGGGTACCAAGAGACCCAGTACTTC

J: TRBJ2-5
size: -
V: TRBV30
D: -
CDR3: CAWSVLSRGTQYF
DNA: TGTGCCTGGAGTGTACTTTCCCGTGGGACCCAGTACTTC

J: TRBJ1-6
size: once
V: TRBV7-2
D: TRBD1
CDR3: CASSFSGTGGNSPLHF
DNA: TGTGCCAGCAGCTTCTCCGGGACAGGGGGTAATTCACCCCTCCACTTT

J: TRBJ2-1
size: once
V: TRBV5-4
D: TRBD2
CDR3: CASSWGGLDSYNEQFF
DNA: TGTGCCAGCAGCTGGGGTGGACTAGACTCCTACAATGAGCAGTTCTTC

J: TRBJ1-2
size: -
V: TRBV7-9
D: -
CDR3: CASSQEAGIGGYTF
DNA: TGTGCCAGCAGCCAAGAGGCAGGGATTGGGGGCTACACCTTC

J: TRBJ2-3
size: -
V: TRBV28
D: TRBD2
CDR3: CASSSLAGGPDTQYF
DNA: TGTGCCAGCAGTTCACTAGCGGGAGGGCCAGATACGCAGTATTTT

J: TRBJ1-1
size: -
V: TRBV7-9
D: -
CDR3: CASSLAVTGDTEAFF
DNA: TGTGCCAGCAGCTTAGCCGTGACGGGGGACACTGAAGCTTTCTTT

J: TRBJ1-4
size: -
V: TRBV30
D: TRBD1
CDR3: CAWETGQGASF
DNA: TGTGCCTGGGAGACGGGACAGGGTGCGTCTTTT